The 7 T cell receptor beta chains below all came from one sample that was sequenced in a study of blood T cell repertoires in COVID-19. Produced via immunoSEQ multiplex PCR; TCRdb's table is partial and in-frame only. The sample consists of about 190,000 clones, roughly 81% of them appearing once. The material sequenced was peripheral blood. All receptors derive from an elderly woman with COVID-19, enrolled during active disease.

V and J are TRBV6-1 and TRBJ2-3; 7 bases map to TRBD2. This CDR3 is 17 amino acids long. Germline CDR1 MNHNS, CDR2 SASEGT. The junction had 15 bases not matched to a gene; V was cut back by 4 bases and J by 5 bases. The CDR3 DNA sequence: TGTGCCAGCAGTGTTACTGGTTGGGGCGGGAGTGGAGATACGCAGTATTTT. This sequence encodes CASSVTGWGGSGDTQYF.

The J gene is TRBJ2-1, the V gene TRBV7-9; D unclear. The CDR3 length is 13 residues. V lost 6 bases and J 6 bases, leaving 12 bases between the germline ends. The germline CDR1 and CDR2 sequences are SEHNR and FQNEAQ (reference sequence). CDR3 sequence (DNA): TGTGCCAGCAGTCCCTCCGGCGGCAATGAGCAGTTCTTC. The encoded protein is CASSPSGGNEQFF.

The rearrangement links TRBV4-2 to TRBJ2-2, with D possibly TRBD2 on 5 matching bases. Deletions cut 1 base from V and 5 bases from J, with 5 bases between. Germline V gene lookup returns CDR1 LGHNA and CDR2 YNFKEQ. CDR3 length: 13 amino acids. CDR3 protein: CASSQAGTGELFF. The CDR3 DNA reads as TGTGCCAGCAGCCAAGCGGGGACCGGGGAGCTGTTTTTT.

The chain combines TRBV29-1 with TRBJ1-1, with 10 bases that match TRBD1. The CDR3 covers 14 residues. Germline-derived CDR1 and CDR2 are SQVTM and ANQGSEA. V lost 6 bases, J lost 4 bases, and 8 bases stayed unmatched. The CDR3 DNA is TGCAGCGTAGTTGGACAGGGGGTGAGCACTGAAGCTTTCTTT. It yields the protein CSVVGQGVSTEAFF.

V is TRBV19 and J is TRBJ1-5; TRBD1 might be the D (5 bases). V lost 6 bases to trimming and J lost 6 bases, with 18 bases between them. This CDR3 contains 15 residues. CDR1 is LNHDA and CDR2 is SQIVND in the germline V gene (reference sequence). The CDR3: CASSSERGGTQPQHF. The CDR3 DNA reads TGTGCCAGTAGCTCCGAGCGGGGGGGAACTCAGCCCCAGCATTTT.

This clone occurred once. V is TRBV19 and J is TRBJ2-3; D is undetermined. Germline CDR1 is LNHDA and CDR2 is SQIVND (reference sequence). V dropped 4 bases and J dropped 6 bases, with 17 bases sitting between them. The CDR3 has 15 amino acids. The CDR3 loop is CASSTNPELSDTQYF. The CDR3 DNA sequence: TGTGCCAGTAGTACGAACCCGGAGCTCAGCGATACGCAGTATTTT. The whole variable domain, filled in from reference TRBV19 and TRBJ2-3, reads DGGITQSPKYLFRKEGQNVTLSCEQNLNHDAMYWYRQDPGQGLRLIYYSQIVNDFQKGDIAEGYSVSREKKESFPLTVTSAQKNPTAFYLCASSTNPELSDTQYFGPGTRLTVL.

The chain uses TRBV2 and TRBJ2-3; D gene ambiguous. From germline, CDR1 is SNHLY and CDR2 FYNNEI. This CDR3 spans 12 amino acids. Between the trimmed V and J ends, which lost 2 bases and 7 bases, there was a span of 7 bases. CDR3 bases: TGTGCCAGCAGTGAAACAACCTATACGCAGTATTTT. This codes for CASSETTYTQYF.